This entry lists 29 T cell receptor beta chains sequenced from one sample in a study of PD-1 and CTLA-4 blockade in melanoma. Sequencing was performed with immunoSEQ multiplex PCR; in TCRdb, only in-frame clones are kept and a portion is missing. The data show 15,000 to 20,000 clones, more than 65% seen once. The sample consisted of CD8+ T cells from peripheral blood, taken before anti-PD-1 treatment. These receptors all come from a human donor with melanoma.

In DNA, the CDR3 is TGTGCCAGCAGCGGAACGGGATGGACTAGCGGGTACGAGCAGTACTTC. Amino acids: CASSGTGWTSGYEQYF. The chain has TRBV7-2 and TRBJ2-7, with 11 positions matching TRBD2. The V and J ends lost 5 bases and 4 bases, in that order; junction bases with no gene match: 10. This CDR3 comprises 16 residues. The germline V gene has CDR1 SGHTA and CDR2 FQGNSA.

The V call is TRBV10-2, the J call TRBJ1-1, with D uncertain. V lost 2 bases, J lost 1 base, and 5 bases lay in between. This CDR3 spans 13 amino acids. In germline, CDR1 is WSHSY, CDR2 SAAADI. This CDR3 reads CASSENKNTEAFF. The CDR3 nucleotides are TGCGCCAGCAGTGAGAACAAGAACACTGAAGCTTTCTTT.

This clone has only one observation. The gene calls are TRBV5-1 and TRBJ2-2; 7 bases are a match to TRBD1. J was trimmed by 1 base and V by 0 bases; bases with no gene match: 6. Germline CDR1 and CDR2: SGHRS and YFSETQ. There are 17 residues in the CDR3. CDR3 coding DNA: TGCGCCAGCAGCTTGGGTCGTGGGACAGAGAACACCGGGGAGCTGTTTTTT. It translates to CASSLGRGTENTGELFF.

The chain has TRBV10-3 and TRBJ1-5, with TRBD1 as a possible D gene (5 bases). The ends were cut back, 0 bases at V and 0 bases at J, with 6 bases in the middle. Germline V gene sequence: CDR1 ENHRY, CDR2 SYGVKD. The CDR3 runs 15 residues. The CDR3 DNA reads TGTGCCATCAGTGAGTCGACAGATAGCAATCAGCCCCAGCATTTT. Protein product: CAISESTDSNQPQHF.

The chain recombines TRBV14 with TRBJ2-7; 7 bases map to TRBD2. Germline-derived CDR1 and CDR2 are SGHDN and FVKESK. This CDR3 has 14 residues. After removal of 3 bases from V and 3 bases from J, the junction contained 5 bases not matched to a gene. The CDR3 nucleotides are TGTGCCAGCAGCCAGAGCGGGGACGGCTACGAGCAGTACTTC. Its protein product is CASSQSGDGYEQYF.

The chain recombines TRBV5-6 with TRBJ2-7, with 8 positions matching TRBD1. The CDR3 contains 14 residues. CDR1 and CDR2 (germline): SGHDT, YYEEEE. After removal of 4 bases from V and 5 bases from J, the junction contained 8 bases not matched to a gene. CDR3: CASSPGQGRDEQYF. In nucleotides, the CDR3 is TGTGCCAGCAGCCCAGGACAGGGTCGCGACGAGCAGTACTTC.

This clone rates as medium-sized (0.01 to 0.1%). This sequence joins TRBV14 and TRBJ2-3; D ambiguous. The V end lost 5 bases, the J end lost 4 bases, and 10 bases lay between the germline ends. Germline V CDR1 and CDR2: SGHDN, FVKESK. The CDR3 is 13 amino acids. CDR3 DNA: TGTGCCAGCAGCTCCGGCAAACCAGATACGCAGTATTTT. Protein product: CASSSGKPDTQYF.

The chain joins TRBV4-2 to TRBJ1-1, with a weak D call TRBD1 (5 bases). The germline V gene encodes CDR1 LGHNA and CDR2 YNFKEQ. The CDR3 is 14 amino acids. Trimming stripped 2 bases from V and 5 bases from J, with 12 bases between. The DNA of the CDR3 is TGTGCCAGCAGCCAATCTGGGGAGGGGACTGAAGCTTTCTTT. It encodes CASSQSGEGTEAFF.

About this clone itself: Other DNA sequences in the sample encode the same CDR3. The CDR3 DNA reads as TGTGCCACCAGTGATAGATCGCGACTTTGGGGTGAGCAGTTCTTC. Its protein is CATSDRSRLWGEQFF. The chain carries TRBV24-1 and TRBJ2-1; no clear D. Germline V lookup: CDR1 KGHDR, CDR2 SFDVKD. Deletions cut 3 bases from V and 9 bases from J, with 17 bases between. The CDR3 length is 15 residues.

This chain links TRBV2 with TRBJ2-5, with D possibly TRBD2 on 6 matching bases. CDR1 SNHLY and CDR2 FYNNEI come from the germline V gene. The V end was cut by 3 bases, the J end by 5 bases, with 13 bases between. There are 14 residues in the CDR3. CDR3 sequence reads: CASSELGGRETQYF. CDR3 nucleotide sequence: TGTGCCAGCAGTGAGTTGGGAGGAAGGGAGACCCAGTACTTC.

The chain joins TRBV9 to TRBJ2-2, with a weak D call TRBD1 (5 bases). With 4 bases removed from V and 1 base from J, the gap between germline ends came to 14 bases. The V gene's germline CDR1 is SGDLS and CDR2 YYNGEE. This CDR3 is 16 amino acids long. CDR3 sequence (DNA): TGTGCCAGCAGCCCCGCTAGGGGCAAGAACACCGGGGAGCTGTTTTTT. Protein: CASSPARGKNTGELFF.

V usage is TRBV3-1 (or the pseudogene TRBV3-2) and J usage is TRBJ2-6; no clear D. The V end was cut by 3 bases, the J end by 1 base, with 4 bases between. Germline values: CDR1 LGHDT, CDR2 YNNKEL (reference sequence). There are 14 residues in the CDR3. CDR3 nucleotides: TGTGCCAGCAGCCATATATCTGGGGCCAACGTCCTGACTTTC. It yields the protein CASSHISGANVLTF.

The chain links TRBV7-9 to TRBJ1-1, with 8 bases that match TRBD1. From germline, CDR1 is SEHNR and CDR2 FQNEAQ (reference sequence). Losses at the gene ends were 3 bases for V and 7 bases for J; bases not matched to a gene: 4. CDR3 size: 13 residues. The CDR3 reads CASSLGTGFEAFF. CDR3 coding DNA: TGTGCCAGCAGCTTGGGGACAGGATTTGAAGCTTTCTTT.

The chain joins TRBV15 to TRBJ2-7; 10 bases are shared with TRBD2. CDR1 LNHNV and CDR2 YYDKDF come from the germline V gene (reference sequence). Trimming cost V 4 bases and J 4 bases; bases outside gene matches: 7. This CDR3 is built from 15 residues. The CDR3 DNA follows: TGTGCCACCAGCAAAAGCGGGAGGGATACGTACGAGCAGTACTTC. Amino acid sequence: CATSKSGRDTYEQYF.

This chain uses TRBV15 with TRBJ1-2; no reliable D call. The CDR3 covers 13 residues. V lost 3 bases and J 8 bases, leaving 13 bases between the germline ends. Germline V gene lookup returns CDR1 LNHNV and CDR2 YYDKDF (reference sequence). CDR3 region: CATSSGLRVGYTF. In DNA, the CDR3 is TGTGCCACCAGCAGCGGTCTCAGAGTGGGCTACACCTTC.

The rearrangement uses TRBV28 and TRBJ2-7; no clear D. The length of the CDR3 is 14 residues. The germline V and J ends were trimmed by 1 base and 4 bases, with 11 bases remaining between them. Germline CDR1 is MDHEN and CDR2 is SYDVKM. The CDR3 DNA sequence: TGTGCCAGCAGTTTATCTTACGGTAATTACGAGCAGTACTTC. It encodes CASSLSYGNYEQYF.

The chain combines TRBV5-4 with TRBJ2-1, with TRBD2 identical over 7 bases. The V segment lost 4 bases and the J segment 10 bases; nucleotides outside the gene matches: 8. The CDR3 is made up of 13 amino acids. Germline V gene data show CDR1 as SGHNT and CDR2 as YYREEE (reference sequence). The CDR3 DNA is TGTGCCAGCAGCCTGTCGGGGGGAGAAGAGCAGTTCTTC. Residues: CASSLSGGEEQFF.

The chain has TRBV25-1 and TRBJ2-7; D may match TRBD1 or TRBD2 (5 bases each). The CDR3 sequence is 14 residues long. CDR1 is MGHDK, CDR2 SYGVNS, per germline. The V gene lost 0 bases and the J gene lost 2 bases, with 8 bases spanning the gap. CDR3 region: CASSEYGATYEQYF. CDR3 DNA: TGTGCCAGCAGTGAATACGGGGCCACCTACGAGCAGTACTTC.

This sequence joins TRBV30 and TRBJ2-6; possibly TRBD1 for D (5 bases). Germline-derived CDR1 and CDR2 are GTSNPN and SVGIG (reference sequence). V lost 3 bases, J lost 0 bases, and 18 bases lay in between. The CDR3 length is 18 residues. CDR3 DNA sequence: TGTGCCTGGAGATACAACAGGCCCCTGAGCTCTGGGGCCAACGTCCTGACTTTC. Protein product: CAWRYNRPLSSGANVLTF.

This clone has only a few counts. The chain uses TRBV12-3 or TRBV12-4 and TRBJ2-1; either TRBD1 or TRBD2 may fit D (5 bases each). This CDR3 spans 12 amino acids. V lost 6 bases, J lost 9 bases, and 12 bases lay in between. The CDR3 coding sequence is TGTGCCAGCAGATGGGGACGAAGTGAGCAGTTCTTC. Translated: CASRWGRSEQFF.

This clone was seen only a few times. The V gene is TRBV6-1, the J gene TRBJ2-7; no definite D call. The CDR3 runs to 15 residues. V was cut by 0 bases and J by 2 bases, with 11 bases left in between. Germline CDR1 MNHNS, CDR2 SASEGT. In DNA, the CDR3 is TGTGCCAGCAGTGAAGCGGTCGCGAGAACCTACGAGCAGTACTTC. This encodes CASSEAVARTYEQYF.

The CDR3 DNA reads TGTGCCAGCAGCCCCATCGGGACCTATCAACGAGATACGCAGTATTTT. Translating gives CASSPIGTYQRDTQYF. The chain combines TRBV11-3 with TRBJ2-3; D tentatively fits TRBD1 or TRBD2 (5 bases each). Germline V gene lookup returns CDR1 SGHNT and CDR2 YENEEA. This CDR3 has 16 residues. Trimming pared 5 bases from V and 5 bases from J, leaving 20 bases between.

This clone occurred a few times. The chain joins TRBV10-1 to TRBJ2-7; 9 bases align to TRBD1. This CDR3 spans 14 amino acids. V lost 3 bases to trimming and J lost 4 bases; unmatched junction nucleotides: 4. CDR1 is WNHNN and CDR2 is SYGVQD in the germline V gene (reference sequence). CDR3 coding DNA: TGCGCCAGCAGTGACAAGGGACAGGGATACGAGCAGTACTTC. Translated, it gives CASSDKGQGYEQYF.

V is TRBV10-3 and J is TRBJ1-2; D might be TRBD1 (6 bases). Germline assignment: CDR1 ENHRY and CDR2 SYGVKD. The CDR3 has 14 amino acids. The V and J ends lost 4 bases and 8 bases respectively, with 17 bases between them. The CDR3 DNA reads TGTGCCATCAGTGGGGGGCGGCAGGTGGAAGGCTACACCTTC. It is translated as CAISGGRQVEGYTF.

V gene TRBV6-2 or TRBV6-3 combines with J gene TRBJ1-1; 9 bases align to TRBD1. Germline values: CDR1 MNHEY, CDR2 SVGEGT. This CDR3 has 17 amino acids. V trimming: 2 bases; J trimming: 1 base; junction bases outside the gene matches: 8. The CDR3 region is CASSYGTGSEANTEAFF. The CDR3 region has the DNA TGTGCCAGCAGTTACGGGACAGGGAGCGAAGCGAACACTGAAGCTTTCTTT.

The chain uses TRBV6-5 and TRBJ2-7; D is undetermined. Trimming left V 2 bases short and J 5 bases short, with 10 bases between. Germline values: CDR1 MNHEY, CDR2 SVGAGI. The CDR3 covers 13 residues. This chain's CDR3 is CASSYRVDHEQYF. CDR3 DNA sequence: TGTGCCAGCAGTTACAGGGTTGACCACGAGCAGTACTTC.

J is TRBJ1-1 and V is TRBV5-1, with D possibly TRBD1 on 5 matching bases. Trimming shortened V by 0 bases and J by 0 bases, and 12 bases separated the two germline ends. CDR1 and CDR2 from the germline V gene are SGHRS and YFSETQ. This CDR3 spans 16 amino acids. The CDR3 is CASSLGFGGMNTEAFF. The CDR3 coding sequence is TGCGCCAGCAGCTTGGGGTTTGGGGGGATGAACACTGAAGCTTTCTTT.

By share of the sample, this clone is medium-sized. The genes are TRBV7-8 and TRBJ1-5; D is undetermined. With 6 bases removed from V and 0 bases from J, the gap between germline ends came to 9 bases. This CDR3 has 14 amino acids. Germline CDR1 reads SGHVS; CDR2 reads FQNEAQ. CDR3 protein: CASREESSNQPQHF. The CDR3 DNA reads as TGTGCCAGCAGAGAAGAATCTAGCAATCAGCCCCAGCATTTT.

The chain links TRBV7-9 to TRBJ2-7, with D possibly matching TRBD1 (7 bases). The V gene lost 3 bases and the J gene lost 5 bases, with 17 bases spanning the gap. CDR3 length: 15 residues. Looked up from germline, CDR1 is SEHNR and CDR2 is FQNEAQ (reference sequence). CDR3 loop: CASSFFRAGGHEQYF. The CDR3 nucleotides read TGTGCCAGCAGCTTTTTCAGGGCAGGGGGGCACGAGCAGTACTTC.